The sequence of this T cell receptor beta chain was determined in a study of blood T cell repertoires in COVID-19. Study at large: Sample material is recorded as cDNA or gDNA derived from T cells, B-cell-depleted T cells, or PBMCs.

In assigning cohorts, the study relied on participant-reported clinical history. The J segment lost 7 bases and the V segment lost 0 bases, leaving 8 bases of the junction unmatched. This CDR3 is 17 amino acids long. Germline V gene lookup returns CDR1 SGHTA and CDR2 FQGTGA. Study processing details: Nucleated cell number was recorded as an estimate derived from reference gene primer amplification. Produced via immunoSEQ multiplex PCR; TCRdb's table is partial and in-frame only. The V and J calls and clone size come from that table; D and trimming were worked out from the DNA. Of around 150,000 clones listed, around nine tenths are singletons.

This TCR was sampled from a woman in her 50s who had recovered from COVID-19. The sample comprised PBMCs or T cells enriched from blood (not recorded which). The gene calls are TRBV7-3 and TRBJ2-1; TRBD2 aligns across 11 bases. In DNA form, the CDR3 reads TGTGCCAGCAGCTTAACTTCGTCTAGCGGGGGGAGAAATGAGCAGTTCTTC. Encoded protein: CASSLTSSSGGRNEQFF.